The next 26 T cell receptor beta chains were all read from a single sample in a study of early T cells in non-severe SARS-CoV-2 infection. One entry per CDR3 protein results from TCRdb running MiXCR on the 5' RACE reads. The data contain tens of thousands of distinct CDR3 sequences, about an eighth of them seen just once; the ten biggest clones take up around 1.5%. The sequenced sample was whole blood. The origin of the receptors is an adult who was a healthcare worker with PCR-confirmed SARS-CoV-2 infection or an uninfected control (not recorded which).

This clonotype occurred many times. The chain combines TRBV12-3 or TRBV12-4 with TRBJ2-7; no definite D call. This CDR3 contains 11 residues. The V end was cut by 8 bases, the J end by 4 bases, with 9 bases between. The CDR3 sequence: CASSRRYEQYF. The DNA of the CDR3 is TGTGCCAGCTCCCGAAGGTACGAGCAGTACTTC.

The sample holds a few counts of this clonotype. The rearrangement uses TRBV30 and TRBJ1-1; possibly TRBD1 for D (5 bases). Germline V lookup: CDR1 GTSNPN, CDR2 SVGIG (reference sequence). The CDR3 is made up of 12 amino acids. Trimming removed 3 bases at V and 6 bases at J, with 11 bases between. In DNA, the CDR3 is TGTGCCTGGAGAATACAGGCAGCTGAAGCTTTCTTT. Protein: CAWRIQAAEAFF.

This chain joins TRBV7-9 and TRBJ2-1; possibly TRBD1 or TRBD2 for D (6 bases each). The CDR3 covers 15 residues. Germline V gene sequence: CDR1 SEHNR, CDR2 FQNEAQ (reference sequence). V lost 2 bases and J lost 0, with 8 bases in between. CDR3 nucleotide sequence: TGTGCCAGCAGCTTAAAGGGGGGCTCCTACAATGAGCAGTTCTTC. Amino acid sequence: CASSLKGGSYNEQFF. Looking up the rest from reference TRBV7-9 and TRBJ2-1 gives the full variable domain: DTGVSQNPRHKITKRGQNVTFRCDPISEHNRLYWYRQTLGQGPEFLTYFQNEAQLEKSRLLSDRFSAERPKGSFSTLEIQRTEQGDSAMYLCASSLKGGSYNEQFFGPGTRLTVL.

The chain combines TRBV9 with TRBJ1-6, with D possibly TRBD1 on 5 matching bases. Looked up from germline, CDR1 is SGDLS and CDR2 is YYNGEE. Trimming stripped 3 bases from V and 10 bases from J, with 14 bases between. The CDR3 is 14 residues long. CDR3 DNA sequence: TGTGCCAGCAGCGCGATGGGGTCAGGGTCACCCCTCCACTTT. Translating it yields CASSAMGSGSPLHF.

This clonotype was seen a few times. This sequence joins TRBV12-3 or TRBV12-4 and TRBJ2-1; 9 bases are a match to TRBD1. V was pared by 8 bases and J by 8 bases, with 7 bases of the junction left unmatched. This CDR3 contains 13 residues. The CDR3 loop reads CASLTGGADEQFF. For the CDR3, the DNA is TGTGCCAGCTTAACAGGGGGCGCGGATGAGCAGTTCTTC.

CDR3 DNA sequence: TGCAGTGCTAGGGGGGCCGTTACCCTCAATGAGCAGTTCTTC. Amino acid sequence: CSARGAVTLNEQFF. This chain joins TRBV20-1 and TRBJ2-1; D perhaps matches TRBD1 (6 bases). This CDR3 region has 14 residues. Germline CDR1 reads DFQATT; CDR2 reads SNEGSKA (reference sequence). V was shortened by 3 bases and J by 6 bases, with 15 bases between the two germline ends.

This clonotype occurred many times. The J gene is TRBJ1-5, the V gene TRBV29-1; no clear D. The CDR3 spans 15 residues. Germline V lookup: CDR1 SQVTM, CDR2 ANQGSEA. V lost 4 bases and J 0 bases, leaving 13 bases between the germline ends. CDR3 sequence reads: CSVAQGPYSNQPQHF. Written as DNA, the CDR3 is TGCAGCGTTGCCCAAGGTCCATATAGCAATCAGCCCCAGCATTTT.

The gene calls are TRBV5-5 and TRBJ1-4; TRBD1 agrees at 12 bases. The CDR3 has 17 residues. CDR1 is SGHKS, CDR2 YYEKEE, per germline (reference sequence). V dropped 4 bases and J dropped 7; count of bases not matched to a gene: 11. The CDR3 region is CASSLRPGTGGGEKLFF. In DNA form, the CDR3 reads TGTGCCAGCAGCCTACGGCCCGGGACAGGGGGCGGTGAAAAACTGTTTTTT.

V and J are TRBV10-2 and TRBJ2-5, with D perhaps matching TRBD2 (7 bases). The V gene lost 0 bases and the J gene lost 6 bases, with 20 bases spanning the gap. The CDR3 sequence is 17 residues long. Germline CDR1 WSHSY, CDR2 SAAADI. CDR3 region: CASSESTTGGPAKTQYF. The CDR3 DNA follows: TGCGCCAGCAGTGAGTCGACTACGGGGGGCCCGGCAAAGACCCAGTACTTC.

This chain joins TRBV24-1 and TRBJ1-2, with D possibly matching TRBD1 (5 bases). V lost 7 bases and J 2 bases, leaving 31 bases between the germline ends. There are 20 residues in the CDR3. Germline CDR1 and CDR2: KGHDR and SFDVKD. The CDR3 DNA follows: TGTGCCACCAGCGCCCGAGTGCCCCCCACCTCCAGGGACCACAACTATGGCTACACCTTC. It codes for CATSARVPPTSRDHNYGYTF.

The table lists this clonotype with many counts. The V and J genes are TRBV5-6 and TRBJ2-1, with D maybe TRBD2 (6 bases). From germline, CDR1 is SGHDT and CDR2 YYEEEE. This CDR3 has 16 amino acids. V was cut by 0 bases and J by 2 bases, with 12 bases left in between. CDR3 nucleotides: TGTGCCAGCAGCTTGGAAGCGGGCCCCACCTACAATGAGCAGTTCTTC. Its protein product is CASSLEAGPTYNEQFF.

This clonotype was detected a few times. The chain carries TRBV12-3 or TRBV12-4 and TRBJ2-3; 16 nucleotides line up with TRBD2. J lost 7 bases, V lost 4 bases, and 5 bases had no gene match. CDR3 length: 16 amino acids. DNA of the CDR3: TGTGCCAGCAGTTCCGGGACTAGCGGGGGGGCCCATACGCAGTATTTT. Amino acid sequence: CASSSGTSGGAHTQYF.

This sequence joins TRBV27 and TRBJ1-2; D remains unclear. The CDR3 contains 14 residues. Germline CDR1 is MNHEY and CDR2 is SMNVEV (reference sequence). V lost 5 bases and J 8 bases, leaving 18 bases between the germline ends. CDR3 in amino acids: CASSPQLSNFGYTF. CDR3 bases: TGTGCCAGCAGTCCCCAACTTTCCAACTTCGGCTACACCTTC.

The chain is built from TRBV29-1 and TRBJ2-7; D is perhaps TRBD1 (6 bases). The germline V gene has CDR1 SQVTM and CDR2 ANQGSEA. The CDR3 contains 17 residues. Trimming took off 4 bases at V and 2 bases at J, with 24 bases between the two ends. CDR3 bases: TGCAGCGTTGTGCCTCTCCTAACCGGGACAAGGCCCTACGAGCAGTACTTC. Protein sequence: CSVVPLLTGTRPYEQYF.

This clonotype was detected only a few times. The rearrangement joins TRBV20-1 to TRBJ2-1; 8 positions agree with TRBD2. The ends lost 6 bases at V and 3 bases at J; junction bases unmatched: 16. The CDR3 is 17 residues long. Looked up from germline, CDR1 is DFQATT and CDR2 is SNEGSKA (reference sequence). The CDR3 DNA is TGCAGTGCCCCTCCCCGAGGCGGGGGGATTATCTACAATGAGCAGTTCTTC. Its translation: CSAPPRGGGIIYNEQFF.

The J gene is TRBJ2-7, the V gene TRBV20-1; no reliable D call. This CDR3 comprises 13 residues. Trimming removed 1 base at V and 2 bases at J, with 9 bases between. Germline CDR1 and CDR2: DFQATT and SNEGSKA (reference sequence). CDR3 nucleotides: TGCAGTGCTAGAGTTGCACCAACCTACGAGCAGTACTTC. Protein sequence: CSARVAPTYEQYF.

This clonotype was seen more than once but under ten times. For the CDR3, the DNA is TGCAGCGTACTCCCGGGCTCTGGGGCCAACGTCCTGACTTTC. Encoded protein: CSVLPGSGANVLTF. J is TRBJ2-6 and V is TRBV29-1; D gene ambiguous. The V end lost 6 bases, the J end lost 0 bases, and 9 bases lay between the germline ends. Germline CDR1 SQVTM, CDR2 ANQGSEA. This CDR3 contains 14 residues.

This clonotype was recorded at least ten times. V usage is TRBV29-1 and J usage is TRBJ2-1, with a possible D match to TRBD2 (5 bases). The V and J ends lost 4 bases and 10 bases respectively, with 11 bases between them. Per the germline V gene, CDR1 is SQVTM and CDR2 is ANQGSEA. This CDR3 has 11 residues. The CDR3: CSVAGIGEQFF. In nucleotides, the CDR3 is TGCAGCGTTGCGGGGATCGGCGAGCAGTTCTTC.

This clonotype was seen only a few times. The CDR3 spells CASSFSPRHEQYF. CDR3 nucleotides: TGTGCCAGCAGCTTCAGTCCGCGACACGAGCAGTACTTC. The chain employs TRBV11-2 and TRBJ2-7; D uncertain. There are 13 residues in the CDR3. The ends were cut back, 3 bases at V and 5 bases at J, with 11 bases in the middle. Germline V gives CDR1 SGHAT, CDR2 FQNNGV.

The chain links TRBV12-3 or TRBV12-4 to TRBJ2-5; TRBD2 aligns across 15 bases. V was pared by 7 bases and J by 9 bases, with 12 bases of the junction left unmatched. The CDR3 loop spans 16 amino acids. CDR3 bases: TGTGCCAGCACCCAGCGGACTAGCGGGGGGGCAGCGGCCCAGTACTTC. This codes for CASTQRTSGGAAAQYF.

This clonotype was counted many times. This chain uses TRBV28 with TRBJ2-7; D remains ambiguous. The germline V gene has CDR1 MDHEN and CDR2 SYDVKM. Trimming took 8 bases from V and 5 from J, leaving 7 bases between them. CDR3 size: 10 residues. This CDR3 is CASERNEQYF. The CDR3 nucleotides read TGTGCCAGCGAACGGAACGAGCAGTACTTC.

This clonotype appeared many times. The chain couples TRBV5-4 to TRBJ2-7; D gene ambiguous. Germline CDR1 is SGHNT and CDR2 is YYREEE (reference sequence). V gave up 0 bases and J gave up 3 bases, with 10 bases separating them. This CDR3 region has 14 residues. CDR3 protein: CASSLENSLYEQYF. The CDR3 DNA sequence: TGTGCCAGCAGCTTGGAAAACAGCCTCTACGAGCAGTACTTC.

This clonotype is a singleton in its sample. The CDR3 DNA follows: TGTGCCTCGAGGGGAACCTACGAGCAGTACTTC. Encoded protein: CASRGTYEQYF. The chain carries TRBV2 and TRBJ2-7; either TRBD1 or TRBD2 may supply D (5 bases each). Trimming shortened V by 11 bases and J by 2 bases, and 10 bases separated the two germline ends. In germline, CDR1 is SNHLY, CDR2 FYNNEI. This CDR3 is built from 11 residues.

This clonotype showed up just a few times. V gene TRBV10-3 combines with J gene TRBJ1-5, with D tentatively TRBD1 (6 bases). Trimming left V 8 bases short and J 5 bases short, with 13 bases between. The CDR3 totals 13 residues. Germline CDR1 and CDR2: ENHRY and SYGVKD. The CDR3 bases are TGTGCCATCGGGGGCCAGCACGATCAGCCCCAGCATTTT. Translating gives CAIGGQHDQPQHF.

The table lists this clonotype with many counts. The J gene is TRBJ2-3, the V gene TRBV19, with 7 bases matching TRBD2. The CDR3 extends over 16 amino acids. The junction had 6 bases not matched to a gene; V was cut back by 1 base and J by 2 bases. Germline lookup yields CDR1 LNHDA and CDR2 SQIVND (reference sequence). CDR3 amino acids: CASSIGPAGPTDTQYF. The CDR3 nucleotides are TGTGCCAGTAGTATAGGGCCAGCGGGGCCCACAGATACGCAGTATTTT. The whole variable domain, filled in from reference TRBV19 and TRBJ2-3, reads DGGITQSPKYLFRKEGQNVTLSCEQNLNHDAMYWYRQDPGQGLRLIYYSQIVNDFQKGDIAEGYSVSREKKESFPLTVTSAQKNPTAFYLCASSIGPAGPTDTQYFGPGTRLTVL.

The sample holds a few counts of this clonotype. CDR3: CASSLGGGAPSYNEQFF. As DNA, the CDR3 is TGTGCCAGCAGCTTAGGCGGGGGGGCCCCCTCCTACAATGAGCAGTTCTTC. The gene calls are TRBV5-4 and TRBJ2-1; 9 nucleotides align to TRBD2. This CDR3 is built from 17 residues. In germline, CDR1 is SGHNT, CDR2 YYREEE (reference sequence). Unmatched junction bases numbered 6, after V lost 2 bases and J lost 0 bases.